This T cell receptor beta chain was sequenced in a study of T cell responses to AZD1222 COVID-19 vaccine. General observations from the study: It should be noted that donors were predominantly white British and more often female, and clonal diversity was possibly underestimated. After the peak T cell response, and only then, were repertoires sampled.

The CDR3 is made up of 17 amino acids. Germline V lookup: CDR1 SGHRS, CDR2 YFSETQ. Trimming left V 4 bases short and J 4 bases short, with 18 bases between. Using immunoSEQ multiplex PCR, the repertoire was profiled, and TCRdb retains in-frame clones only, with some absent. Among 75,000 to 95,000 clones listed, 75% to 90% were seen once. Points on this clone: What it binds is unknown.

The chain employs TRBV5-1 and TRBJ1-6; D is perhaps TRBD1 (5 bases). The clonotype was recovered from an adult who received the AZD1222 COVID-19 vaccine. The sample here was peripheral blood, taken 28 days after the second AZD1222 dose. This CDR3 reads CASSERRAGTYNSPLHF. CDR3 sequence (DNA): TGCGCCAGCAGCGAGCGCCGGGCGGGGACGTATAATTCACCCCTCCACTTT.